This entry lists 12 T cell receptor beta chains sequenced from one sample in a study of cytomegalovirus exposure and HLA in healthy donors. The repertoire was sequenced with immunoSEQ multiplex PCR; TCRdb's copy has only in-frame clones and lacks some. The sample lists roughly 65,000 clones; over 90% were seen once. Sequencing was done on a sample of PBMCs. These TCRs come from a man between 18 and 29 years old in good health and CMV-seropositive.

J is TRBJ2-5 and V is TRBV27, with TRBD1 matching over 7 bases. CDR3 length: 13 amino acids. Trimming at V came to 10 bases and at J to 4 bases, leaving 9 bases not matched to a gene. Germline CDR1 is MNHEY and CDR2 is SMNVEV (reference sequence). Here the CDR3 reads CATSAGGRETQYF. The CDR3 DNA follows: TGTGCCACCTCAGCAGGGGGACGAGAGACCCAGTACTTC.

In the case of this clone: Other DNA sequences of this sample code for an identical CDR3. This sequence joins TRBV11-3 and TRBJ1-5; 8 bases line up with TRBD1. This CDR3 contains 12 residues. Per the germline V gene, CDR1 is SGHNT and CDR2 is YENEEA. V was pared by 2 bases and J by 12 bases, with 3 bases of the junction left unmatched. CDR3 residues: CASSLSDRVQHF. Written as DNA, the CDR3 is TGTGCCAGCAGCTTATCGGACAGGGTCCAGCATTTT.

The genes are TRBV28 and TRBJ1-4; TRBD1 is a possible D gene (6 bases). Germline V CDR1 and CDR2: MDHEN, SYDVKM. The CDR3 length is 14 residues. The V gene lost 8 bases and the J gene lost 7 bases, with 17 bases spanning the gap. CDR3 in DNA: TGTGCCAGCCGTTACGCTAGGGGGGGTGAAAAACTGTTTTTT. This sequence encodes CASRYARGGEKLFF. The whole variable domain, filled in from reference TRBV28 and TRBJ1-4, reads DVKVTQSSRYLVKRTGEKVFLECVQDMDHENMFWYRQDPGLGLRLIYFSYDVKMKEKGDIPEGYSVSREKKERFSLILESASTNQTSMYLCASRYARGGEKLFFGSGTQLSVL.

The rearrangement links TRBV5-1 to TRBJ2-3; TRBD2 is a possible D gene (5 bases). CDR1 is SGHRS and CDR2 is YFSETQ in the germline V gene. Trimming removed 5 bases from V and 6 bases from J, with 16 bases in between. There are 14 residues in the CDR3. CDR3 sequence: CASSPGVGADTQYF. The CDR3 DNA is TGCGCCAGCAGTCCCGGGGTGGGAGCCGATACGCAGTATTTT.

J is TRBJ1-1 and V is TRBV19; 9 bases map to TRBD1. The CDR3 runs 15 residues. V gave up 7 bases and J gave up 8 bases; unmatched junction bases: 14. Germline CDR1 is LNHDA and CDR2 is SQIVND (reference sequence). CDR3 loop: CASKNGDYRGPEAFF. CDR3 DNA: TGTGCCAGTAAGAATGGGGACTACAGGGGGCCCGAAGCTTTCTTT. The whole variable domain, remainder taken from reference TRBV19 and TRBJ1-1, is DGGITQSPKYLFRKEGQNVTLSCEQNLNHDAMYWYRQDPGQGLRLIYYSQIVNDFQKGDIAEGYSVSREKKESFPLTVTSAQKNPTAFYLCASKNGDYRGPEAFFGQGTRLTVV.

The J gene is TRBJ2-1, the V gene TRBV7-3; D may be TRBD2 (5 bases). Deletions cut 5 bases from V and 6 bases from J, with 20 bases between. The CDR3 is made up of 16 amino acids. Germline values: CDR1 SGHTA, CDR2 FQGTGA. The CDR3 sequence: CASSLRTLPRSNEQFF. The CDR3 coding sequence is TGTGCCAGCAGCCTCCGGACTCTCCCCAGGAGCAATGAGCAGTTCTTC.

The CDR3 nucleotides are TGTGCCTGGAGCAGGGGACAGGGGACAGGTCAGCCCCAGCATTTT. It translates to CAWSRGQGTGQPQHF. The gene calls are TRBV30 and TRBJ1-5; 10 nucleotides align to TRBD1. This CDR3 contains 15 residues. V gave up 3 bases and J gave up 6 bases; unmatched junction bases: 8. CDR1 and CDR2 from the germline V gene are GTSNPN and SVGIG (reference sequence).

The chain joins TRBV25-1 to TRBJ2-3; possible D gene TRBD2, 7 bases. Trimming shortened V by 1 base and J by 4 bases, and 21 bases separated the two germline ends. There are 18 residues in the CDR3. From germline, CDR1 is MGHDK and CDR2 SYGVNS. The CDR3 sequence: CASSEWGRGFWTPDTQYF. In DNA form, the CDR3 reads TGTGCCAGCAGTGAATGGGGGAGGGGGTTTTGGACCCCAGATACGCAGTATTTT.

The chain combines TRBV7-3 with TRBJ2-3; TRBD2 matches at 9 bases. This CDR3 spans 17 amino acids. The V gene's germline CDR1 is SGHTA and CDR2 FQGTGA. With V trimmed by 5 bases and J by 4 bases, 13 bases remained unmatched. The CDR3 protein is CASSLFSGRRIPDTQYF. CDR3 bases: TGTGCCAGCAGCCTATTTAGCGGGAGAAGGATACCAGATACGCAGTATTTT.

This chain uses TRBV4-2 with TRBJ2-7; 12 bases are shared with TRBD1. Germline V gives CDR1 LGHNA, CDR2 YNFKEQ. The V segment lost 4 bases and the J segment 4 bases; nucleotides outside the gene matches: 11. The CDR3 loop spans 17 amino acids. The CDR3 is CASSLDSGDRGRYEQYF. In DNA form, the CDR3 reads TGTGCCAGCAGCCTAGACTCGGGGGACAGGGGGCGTTACGAGCAGTACTTC.

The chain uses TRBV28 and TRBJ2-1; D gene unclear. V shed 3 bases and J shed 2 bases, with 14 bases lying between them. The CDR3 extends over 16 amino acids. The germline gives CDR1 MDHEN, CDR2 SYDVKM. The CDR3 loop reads CASSFFGGAPYNEQFF. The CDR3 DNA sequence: TGTGCCAGCAGTTTTTTCGGCGGAGCCCCCTACAATGAGCAGTTCTTC.

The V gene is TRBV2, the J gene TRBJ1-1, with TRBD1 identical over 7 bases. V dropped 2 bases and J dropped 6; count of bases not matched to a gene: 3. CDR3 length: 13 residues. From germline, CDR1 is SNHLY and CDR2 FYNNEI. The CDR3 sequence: CASSEQGEPEAFF. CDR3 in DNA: TGTGCCAGCAGTGAACAGGGGGAGCCTGAAGCTTTCTTT.